The entry below describes one T cell receptor (beta chain). These data belong to a study of T cell changes during pregnancy in multiple sclerosis. Generated by immunoSEQ multiplex PCR, the TCRdb table keeps only in-frame clones and is missing some. The sample consists of about 44,000 clones, 92% of them appearing once. The V gene's germline CDR1 is MNHNY and CDR2 SVGAGI (reference sequence). V was trimmed by 6 bases and J by 8 bases, leaving 19 bases between them. The CDR3 is made up of 14 amino acids. V is TRBV6-6 and J is TRBJ1-2, with D perhaps TRBD1 (6 bases). The clonotype originates from a female donor with multiple sclerosis, enrolled in a pregnancy study. Sequenced here: CD4+ T cells from peripheral blood mononuclear cells, sampled in the third trimester of pregnancy. CDR3 bases: TGTGCCAGCAGCCGACCTGGGGGGGGGCTCGGCTACACCTTC. Translated, it gives CASSRPGGGLGYTF.